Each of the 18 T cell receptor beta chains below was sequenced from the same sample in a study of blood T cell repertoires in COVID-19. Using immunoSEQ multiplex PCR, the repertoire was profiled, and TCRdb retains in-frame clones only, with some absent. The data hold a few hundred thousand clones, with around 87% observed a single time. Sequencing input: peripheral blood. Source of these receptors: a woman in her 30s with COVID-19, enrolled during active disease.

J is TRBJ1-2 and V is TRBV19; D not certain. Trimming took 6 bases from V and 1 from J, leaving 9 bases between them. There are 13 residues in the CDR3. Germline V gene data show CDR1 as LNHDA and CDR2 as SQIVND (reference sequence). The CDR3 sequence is CASRAQYNYGYTF. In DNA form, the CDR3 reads TGTGCCAGTAGGGCTCAGTATAACTATGGCTACACCTTC. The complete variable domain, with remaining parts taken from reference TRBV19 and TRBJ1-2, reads DGGITQSPKYLFRKEGQNVTLSCEQNLNHDAMYWYRQDPGQGLRLIYYSQIVNDFQKGDIAEGYSVSREKKESFPLTVTSAQKNPTAFYLCASRAQYNYGYTFGSGTRLTVV.

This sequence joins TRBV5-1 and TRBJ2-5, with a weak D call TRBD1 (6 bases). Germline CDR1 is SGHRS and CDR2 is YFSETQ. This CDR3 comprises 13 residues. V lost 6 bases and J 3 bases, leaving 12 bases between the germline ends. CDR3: CASKMTGEETQYF. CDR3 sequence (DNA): TGCGCCAGCAAAATGACAGGTGAAGAGACCCAGTACTTC.

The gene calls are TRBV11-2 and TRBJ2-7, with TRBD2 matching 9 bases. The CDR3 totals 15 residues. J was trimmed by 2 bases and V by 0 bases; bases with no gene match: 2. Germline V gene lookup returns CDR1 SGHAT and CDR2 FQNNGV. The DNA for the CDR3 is TGTGCCAGCAGCTTAGACCTAGCGGGGACCTACGAGCAGTACTTC. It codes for CASSLDLAGTYEQYF.

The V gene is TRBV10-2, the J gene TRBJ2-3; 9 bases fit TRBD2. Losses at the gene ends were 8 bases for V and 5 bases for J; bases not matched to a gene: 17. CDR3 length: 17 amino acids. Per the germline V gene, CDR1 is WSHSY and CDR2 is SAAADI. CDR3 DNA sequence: TGCGCCAGCTCCCCCCGGGGTAGCGGGAGAGGGGAAGATACGCAGTATTTT. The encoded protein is CASSPRGSGRGEDTQYF.

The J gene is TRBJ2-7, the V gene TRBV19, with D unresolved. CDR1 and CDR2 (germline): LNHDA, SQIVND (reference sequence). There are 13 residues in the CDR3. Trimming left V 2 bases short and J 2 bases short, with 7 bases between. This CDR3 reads CASSITVTYEQYF. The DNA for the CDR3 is TGTGCCAGTAGTATAACAGTCACCTACGAGCAGTACTTC.

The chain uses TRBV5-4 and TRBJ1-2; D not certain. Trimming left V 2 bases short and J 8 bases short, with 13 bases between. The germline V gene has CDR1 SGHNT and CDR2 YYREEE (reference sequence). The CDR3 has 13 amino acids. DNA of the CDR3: TGTGCCAGCAGCTTCTACGGGATAGGGGGCTACACCTTC. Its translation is CASSFYGIGGYTF.

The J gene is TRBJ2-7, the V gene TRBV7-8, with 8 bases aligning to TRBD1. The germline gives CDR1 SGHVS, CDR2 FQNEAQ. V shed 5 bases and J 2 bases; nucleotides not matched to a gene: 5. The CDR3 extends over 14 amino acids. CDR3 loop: CASSHRTGPYEQYF. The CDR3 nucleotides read TGTGCCAGCAGCCACAGGACAGGGCCCTACGAGCAGTACTTC. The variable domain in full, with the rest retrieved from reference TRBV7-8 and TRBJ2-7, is GAGVSQSPRYKVAKRGQDVALRCDPISGHVSLFWYQQALGQGPEFLTYFQNEAQLDKSGLPSDRFFAERPEGSVSTLKIQRTQQEDSAVYLCASSHRTGPYEQYFGPGTRLTVT.

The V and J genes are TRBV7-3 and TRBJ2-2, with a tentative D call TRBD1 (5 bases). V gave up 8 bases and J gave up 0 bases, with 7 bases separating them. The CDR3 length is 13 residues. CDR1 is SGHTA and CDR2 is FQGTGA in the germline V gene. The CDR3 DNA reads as TGTGCCAGCCTCAGGGCGAACACCGGGGAGCTGTTTTTT. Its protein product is CASLRANTGELFF.

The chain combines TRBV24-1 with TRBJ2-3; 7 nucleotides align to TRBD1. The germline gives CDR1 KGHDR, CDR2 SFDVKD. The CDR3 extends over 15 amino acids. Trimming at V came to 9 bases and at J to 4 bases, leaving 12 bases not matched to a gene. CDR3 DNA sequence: TGTGCCACCCGCCGAGGAGACAGGGTGGCAGATACGCAGTATTTT. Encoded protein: CATRRGDRVADTQYF.

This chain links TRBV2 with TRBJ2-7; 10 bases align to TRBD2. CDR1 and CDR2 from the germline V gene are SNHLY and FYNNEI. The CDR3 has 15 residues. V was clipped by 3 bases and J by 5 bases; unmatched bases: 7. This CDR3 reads CASSDVLAGVNEQYF. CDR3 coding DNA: TGTGCCAGCAGTGATGTTCTAGCGGGAGTGAACGAGCAGTACTTC.

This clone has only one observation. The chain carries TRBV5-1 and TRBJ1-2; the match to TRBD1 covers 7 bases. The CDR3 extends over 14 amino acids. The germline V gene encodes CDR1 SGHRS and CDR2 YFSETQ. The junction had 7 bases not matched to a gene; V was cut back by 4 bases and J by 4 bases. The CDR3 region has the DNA TGCGCCAGCAGCCAACAGACAGGGACCTATGGCTACACCTTC. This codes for CASSQQTGTYGYTF.

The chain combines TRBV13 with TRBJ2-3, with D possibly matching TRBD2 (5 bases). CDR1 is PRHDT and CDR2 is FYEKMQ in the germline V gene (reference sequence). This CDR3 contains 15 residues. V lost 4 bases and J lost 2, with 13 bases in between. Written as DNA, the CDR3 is TGTGCCAGCAGCTCCTCCGGGGTGAACACAGATACGCAGTATTTT. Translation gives CASSSSGVNTDTQYF.

In nucleotides, the CDR3 is TGTGCCAGCAGCTTACCGCCGACAGGGGGGAACACTGAAGCTTTCTTT. It codes for CASSLPPTGGNTEAFF. The genes are TRBV7-9 and TRBJ1-1; 9 positions agree with TRBD1. This CDR3 is built from 16 residues. Germline V CDR1 and CDR2: SEHNR, FQNEAQ (reference sequence). V was pared by 2 bases and J by 1 base, with 5 bases of the junction left unmatched.

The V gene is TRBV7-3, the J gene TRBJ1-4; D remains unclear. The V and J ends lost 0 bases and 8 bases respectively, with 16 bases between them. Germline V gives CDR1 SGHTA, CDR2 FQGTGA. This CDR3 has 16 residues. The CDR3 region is CASSLTLGGRREKLFF. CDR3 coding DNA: TGTGCCAGCAGCTTAACATTGGGAGGGCGGCGGGAAAAACTGTTTTTT. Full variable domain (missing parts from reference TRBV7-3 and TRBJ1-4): GAGVSQTPSNKVTEKGKYVELRCDPISGHTALYWYRQSLGQGPEFLIYFQGTGAADDSGLPNDRFFAVRPEGSVSTLKIQRTERGDSAVYLCASSLTLGGRREKLFFGSGTQLSVL.

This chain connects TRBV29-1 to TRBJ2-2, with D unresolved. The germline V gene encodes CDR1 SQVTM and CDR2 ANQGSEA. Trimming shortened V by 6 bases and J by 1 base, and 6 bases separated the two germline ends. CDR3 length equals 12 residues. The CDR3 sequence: CSVSWNTGELFF. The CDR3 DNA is TGCAGCGTCTCTTGGAACACCGGGGAGCTGTTTTTT.

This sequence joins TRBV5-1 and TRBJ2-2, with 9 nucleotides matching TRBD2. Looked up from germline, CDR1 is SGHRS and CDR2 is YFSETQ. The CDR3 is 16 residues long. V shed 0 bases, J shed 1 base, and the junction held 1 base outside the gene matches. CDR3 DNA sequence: TGCGCCAGCAGCTTGGGACTAGCGGTGAACACCGGGGAGCTGTTTTTT. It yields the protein CASSLGLAVNTGELFF.

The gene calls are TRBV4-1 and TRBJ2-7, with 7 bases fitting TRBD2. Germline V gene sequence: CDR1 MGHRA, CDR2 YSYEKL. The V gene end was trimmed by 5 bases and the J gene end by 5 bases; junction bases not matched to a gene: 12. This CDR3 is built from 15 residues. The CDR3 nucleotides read TGCGCCAGCAGCTTACTGGGGGGAGGGGTCGACGAGCAGTACTTC. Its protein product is CASSLLGGGVDEQYF.

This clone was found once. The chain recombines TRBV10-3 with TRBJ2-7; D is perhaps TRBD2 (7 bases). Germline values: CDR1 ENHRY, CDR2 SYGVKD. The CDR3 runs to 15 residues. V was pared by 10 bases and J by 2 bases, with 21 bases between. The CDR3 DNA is TGTGCCACCTTTGGGGGGGCGGAACGTCCCTACGAGCAGTACTTC. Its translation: CATFGGAERPYEQYF.